The text below deals with one TCR beta chain. Its antigen remains unknown. All donors participated as healthy donors of bone marrow. The entry originates in a study of cytomegalovirus exposure and HLA in healthy donors. Study-level results: In a later analysis, HLA-associated TCR beta chains were more clonally expanded than equally common others. Later analysis demonstrated an association between a missense DCLRE1C variant and TCR beta V- and J-gene trimming. In presence/absence analyses, roughly uniform sequencing depth across donors was assumed.

Unmatched junction bases numbered 6, after V lost 5 bases and J lost 5 bases. This CDR3 has 14 amino acids. Germline V gives CDR1 LNHDA, CDR2 SQIVND (reference sequence). The PCR employed 60 Vbeta primers together with 13 Jbeta primers. Sequenced by immunoSEQ multiplex PCR; TCRdb stores in-frame clones only, minus some. The sample lists over 65,000 clones; around 77% were seen once. The sample taken for sequencing was PBMCs. The chain combines TRBV19 with TRBJ1-5; 7 positions agree with TRBD1. The TCR comes from a man over 45 in good health and CMV-seronegative. CDR3: CASSRDSVYQPQHF. As DNA, the CDR3 is TGTGCCAGTAGTCGGGACAGCGTTTATCAGCCCCAGCATTTT.